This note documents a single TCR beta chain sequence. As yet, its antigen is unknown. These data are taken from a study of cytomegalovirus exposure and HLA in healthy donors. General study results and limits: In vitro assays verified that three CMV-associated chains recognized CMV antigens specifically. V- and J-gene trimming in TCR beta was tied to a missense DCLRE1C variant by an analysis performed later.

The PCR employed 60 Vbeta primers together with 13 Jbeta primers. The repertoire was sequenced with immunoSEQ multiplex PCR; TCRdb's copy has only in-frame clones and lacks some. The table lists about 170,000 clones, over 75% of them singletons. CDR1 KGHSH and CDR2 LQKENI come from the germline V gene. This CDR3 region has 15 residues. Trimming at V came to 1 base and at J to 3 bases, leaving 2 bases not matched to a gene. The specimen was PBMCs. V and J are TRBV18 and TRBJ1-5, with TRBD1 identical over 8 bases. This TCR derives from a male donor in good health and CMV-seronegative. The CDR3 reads CASSPRGQDNQPQHF. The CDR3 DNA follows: TGTGCCAGCTCACCACGGGGACAGGACAATCAGCCCCAGCATTTT.